These T cell receptor beta chains were read from a single sample in a study of CD4 T cell repertoires in COVID-19. Sequenced by immunoSEQ multiplex PCR; TCRdb stores in-frame clones only, minus some. The sample has 60,000 to 90,000 clones; 83% are singletons. The starting material was CD4+ T cells from peripheral blood, obtained after recovery from COVID-19. Receptor source: a human donor who had COVID-19. The CDR3 runs from the conserved cysteine through the conserved F or W. The D gene is left open where the match is weak. Size is omitted from some rows. Given values are once, few, many or a class for expanded clones.

TRBJ1-1,-,TRBV18,-,CASSPVGREAFF,TGTGCCAGCTCACCGGTGGGTCGTGAAGCTTTCTTT
TRBJ2-7,-,TRBV6-5,-,CASRLGGGTTYEQYF,TGTGCCAGCAGACTCGGCGGGGGCACCACCTACGAGCAGTACTTC
TRBJ2-5,-,TRBV2,TRBD1,CASCGGRGETQYF,TGTGCCAGCTGTGGGGGCAGGGGGGAGACCCAGTACTTC
TRBJ2-7,few,TRBV4-1,TRBD2,CASSQDEPLASGSTNEQYF,TGCGCCAGCAGCCAAGATGAACCCCTCGCTAGCGGGAGTACCAACGAGCAGTACTTC
TRBJ2-3,-,TRBV28,TRBD2,CASRLGLAGAYTQYF,TGTGCCAGCCGCCTGGGACTAGCGGGAGCCTATACGCAGTATTTT
TRBJ2-7,-,TRBV5-1,TRBD1,CASRRLDRGYYEQYF,TGCGCCAGCAGGCGGCTGGACAGGGGTTACTACGAGCAGTACTTC
TRBJ2-5,-,TRBV30,TRBD1,CAWRGTGFQETQYF,TGTGCCTGGAGGGGGACAGGTTTTCAAGAGACCCAGTACTTC
TRBJ1-1,-,TRBV1,-,CTSSRKRPDGFF,TGCACCAGCAGCCGCAAACGACCCGACGGTTTCTTT
TRBJ1-6,-,TRBV7-2,-,CASSLGLGNNSPLHF,TGTGCCAGCAGCTTAGGACTCGGGAATAATTCACCCCTCCACTTT
TRBJ2-7,-,TRBV6-6,-,CASRPPALTYEQYF,TGTGCCAGCAGACCCCCGGCCCTTACCTATGAGCAGTACTTC
TRBJ1-1,-,TRBV5-6,-,CASSLGVAEAFF,TGTGCCAGCAGCTTGGGGGTCGCTGAAGCTTTCTTT
TRBJ2-7,-,TRBV11-2,TRBD2,CASSGGVTSFFF,TGTGCCAGCAGCGGGGGGGTTACGTCTTTTTTCTTC
TRBJ1-5,-,TRBV11-2,-,CASSLDFGQPQHF,TGTGCCAGCAGCTTAGATTTTGGTCAGCCCCAGCATTTT
TRBJ2-7,-,TRBV11-2,-,CASSLGGSTYEQYF,TGTGCCAGCAGCTTAGGTGGATCCACCTACGAGCAGTACTTC
TRBJ2-3,-,TRBV5-1,TRBD1,CASSLEGQGIDTQYF,TGCGCCAGCAGCTTGGAGGGACAGGGGATCGATACGCAGTATTTT
TRBJ1-5,-,TRBV7-9,-,CASSLISGRDSQPQHF,TGTGCCAGCAGCTTAATTTCAGGGCGAGACAGTCAGCCCCAGCATTTT
TRBJ2-5,-,TRBV19,-,CASKNQGETQYF,TGTGCCAGTAAAAACCAGGGAGAGACCCAGTACTTC
TRBJ2-3,few,TRBV3-1/TRBV3-2,-,CASSPVGQDTQYF,TGTGCCAGCAGTCCCGTGGGGCAAGATACGCAGTATTTT
TRBJ2-2,once,TRBV9,TRBD1,CASSFRSGTGKSTGELFF,TGTGCCAGCAGCTTTCGATCCGGGACAGGGAAGTCAACCGGGGAGCTGTTTTTT
TRBJ2-3,-,TRBV28,-,CASRLTQGGYTQYF,TGTGCCAGCAGGTTGACTCAGGGGGGGTATACGCAGTATTTT
TRBJ2-1,-,TRBV4-2,-,CASSQERQVYNEQFF,TGTGCCAGCAGCCAAGAGAGGCAGGTGTACAATGAGCAGTTCTTC
TRBJ2-2,-,TRBV12-5,-,CASGSSGQPGAGELFF,TGTGCTAGTGGTTCCTCGGGGCAGCCTGGGGCCGGGGAGCTGTTTTTT
TRBJ2-2,-,TRBV5-1,-,CASSLTVGVGELFF,TGCGCCAGCAGCCTAACCGTGGGTGTCGGGGAGCTGTTTTTT
TRBJ2-2,-,TRBV6-5,-,CAAGPDTGELFF,TGTGCTGCGGGCCCTGACACCGGGGAGCTGTTTTTT
TRBJ2-7,-,TRBV6-5,TRBD2,CASASGRSSYEQYF,TGTGCCAGCGCTAGCGGGAGGAGCTCCTACGAGCAGTACTTC
TRBJ1-3,-,TRBV11-2,-,CASSPYRDGLSGNTIYF,TGTGCCAGCAGCCCTTACCGGGACGGTCTCTCTGGAAACACCATATATTTT
TRBJ1-1,once,TRBV4-1,-,CASRRVPERWNTEAFF,TGCGCCAGCAGACGCGTCCCGGAGCGGTGGAACACTGAAGCTTTCTTT
TRBJ2-1,-,TRBV7-8,-,CASSLSAVHNEQFF,TGTGCCAGCAGCCTTTCGGCGGTCCACAATGAGCAGTTCTTC
TRBJ2-7,-,TRBV20-1,TRBD2,CSASTGGGLSYEQYF,TGCAGTGCTAGTACTGGCGGGGGACTCTCCTACGAGCAGTACTTC
TRBJ1-1,-,TRBV6-5,TRBD1,CASREEQGDTEAFF,TGTGCCAGCAGGGAGGAACAGGGGGACACTGAAGCTTTCTTT
TRBJ1-1,once,TRBV7-2,-,CASSGHPNTEAFF,TGTGCCAGCAGCGGCCACCCGAACACTGAAGCTTTCTTT
TRBJ2-5,-,TRBV5-1,TRBD1,CASSSYPGQAIQETQYF,TGCGCCAGCAGCTCATATCCGGGACAGGCTATTCAAGAGACCCAGTACTTC
TRBJ2-5,-,TRBV5-4,-,CASSASPAAAQETQYF,TGTGCCAGCAGCGCATCCCCCGCAGCGGCCCAAGAGACCCAGTACTTC
TRBJ2-3,once,TRBV7-2,-,CASSLGLADTQYF,TGTGCCAGCAGCTTAGGACTAGCAGATACGCAGTATTTT
TRBJ2-3,once,TRBV27,TRBD1,CASKRDRTTDTQYF,TGTGCCAGCAAACGGGACAGAACCACAGATACGCAGTATTTT
TRBJ1-6,-,TRBV9,-,CASSVFRNSPLHF,TGTGCCAGCAGCGTATTTAGGAATTCACCCCTCCACTTT